Included here is one TCR beta chain sequence, with context. The CDR3 has 14 residues. J gave up 10 bases and V 0 bases, and 5 bases lay outside the gene matches. CDR1 is KGHSH and CDR2 is LQKENI in the germline V gene. The data belong to a study of blood T cell repertoires in COVID-19. Study context: Sites in the United States, Italy and Spain provided acute and convalescent COVID-19 samples. The cDNA or gDNA used as material had been derived from T cells, B-cell-depleted T cells, or PBMCs.

In the authors' workflow: Reference gene primer amplification gave estimated nucleated cell counts. The assay was immunoSEQ multiplex PCR, and TCRdb's table has in-frame clones only and misses some. Clone size and V and J calls were adopted from that table, with D and trimming inferred from the DNA. This repertoire shows roughly 90,000 clones, 75% to 90% found once; its top ten account for 30% to 35%. The chain recombines TRBV18 with TRBJ2-1; 8 nucleotides match TRBD1. The sequenced sample consisted of peripheral blood. This TCR came from a woman of 80 years or more with active or convalescent COVID-19. CDR3 sequence: CASSPPSTGGEQFF. As DNA, the CDR3 is TGTGCCAGCTCACCACCGTCAACAGGGGGGGAGCAGTTCTTC.